This T cell receptor (beta chain) is drawn from a study of T cells in localized non-small cell lung cancer. Study-level points and caveats: Out of the top 100 tumor clones, a median approximately 50 were seen in adjacent lung.

Comment on this clone: Its antigen is unknown.

TCRdb's table, derived via immunoSEQ multiplex PCR, lists solely in-frame clones and lacks some. The table lists around 130,000 clones, about 90% of them singletons. This TCR derives from a female donor older than 55 with stage I lung adenocarcinoma. Sequences were derived from peripheral blood, sampled before any cancer treatment.

CDR3 amino acids: CASSVASGGYEQYF. CDR3 bases: TGTGCCAGCAGCGTAGCATCAGGGGGCTACGAGCAGTACTTC. The chain uses TRBV9 and TRBJ2-7; TRBD1 matches at 7 bases. Germline trimming cut 0 bases from V and 3 bases from J; bases unmatched to any gene: 3. The CDR3 sequence is 14 residues long. CDR1 and CDR2 (germline): SGDLS, YYNGEE.